The clone carrying this T cell receptor (beta chain) has only a few counts. Its antigen is unknown. This sample stems from a study of blood T cells in healthy people across ages. Findings of the study overall: Because donor CMV status was unknown, expanded clonotype changes were possibly confounded.

About 9.6 milliliters of peripheral blood were drawn from each donor into EDTA-treated tubes. Trimming removed 4 bases from V and 8 bases from J; junction bases left unmatched: 9. The CDR3 extends over 15 amino acids. Germline V gives CDR1 MDHEN, CDR2 SYDVKM. For the second PCR, which ran for about 7 to 12 cycles, a sample-barcoded 5' primer and a J-beta primer mix were used. TCRdb re-called the 5' RACE reads with MiXCR, one entry per CDR3 protein. The table records roughly 1.5 million distinct CDR3 sequences, 40% to 45% of them present only once. The clonotype originates from a woman aged 18-29 years in good health. V gene TRBV28 combines with J gene TRBJ2-1; TRBD1 agrees at 9 bases. Sequencing input: blood. The CDR3 is CASSSRDRVVYEQFF. The DNA of the CDR3 is TGTGCCAGCAGTTCCCGGGACAGGGTGGTGTATGAGCAGTTCTTC.